Sequencing of this TCR beta chain was carried out in a study of cytomegalovirus exposure and HLA in healthy donors. Study conclusions and caveats: The study labeled more than 150 TCR beta chains cytomegalovirus-associated. Judged likely to be a sequencing artifact was a cluster of highly shared sequence variants.

PCR involved 60 Vbeta and 13 Jbeta primers. Some clones are missing from TCRdb's copy, which holds only in-frame ones; the method was immunoSEQ multiplex PCR. The table has 150,000 to 200,000 clones, about 80% seen once; the top ten hold approximately 1.1%. This clone was recorded a few times. What it recognizes is unknown. The same CDR3 can be traced to other DNA sequences in this sample. The source of this sequence is a middle-aged woman in good health and CMV-seronegative. Specimen: PBMCs.

The CDR3 sequence: CASSLGPGNTEAFF. For the CDR3, the DNA is TGTGCCAGCAGCTTAGGTCCCGGGAACACTGAAGCTTTCTTT. The chain employs TRBV7-2 and TRBJ1-1, with unresolved D. The CDR3 is 14 residues long. Deletions cut 1 base from V and 1 base from J, with 7 bases between. In germline, CDR1 is SGHTA, CDR2 FQGNSA.